This T cell receptor beta chain emerged from a study of tumor-infiltrating lymphocytes in oesophageal squamous cell carcinoma. This clonotype was seen more than once but under ten times. The germline V gene has CDR1 SGHTA and CDR2 FQGNSA. V lost 4 bases and J lost 2; bases outside the gene matches: 3. This CDR3 has 16 residues. TCRdb ran MiXCR on the PCR reads and lists one entry per CDR3 protein. This table holds 8,000 to 11,000 distinct CDR3 sequences, over 55% found once. Input material: esophageal tumor tissue. The TCR comes from a female donor with esophageal squamous cell carcinoma. The chain combines TRBV7-2 with TRBJ2-1; 12 bases are shared with TRBD2. The CDR3 protein is CASSSRLAGAYNEQFF. CDR3 bases: TGTGCCAGCAGCTCCAGACTAGCGGGGGCCTACAATGAGCAGTTCTTC.